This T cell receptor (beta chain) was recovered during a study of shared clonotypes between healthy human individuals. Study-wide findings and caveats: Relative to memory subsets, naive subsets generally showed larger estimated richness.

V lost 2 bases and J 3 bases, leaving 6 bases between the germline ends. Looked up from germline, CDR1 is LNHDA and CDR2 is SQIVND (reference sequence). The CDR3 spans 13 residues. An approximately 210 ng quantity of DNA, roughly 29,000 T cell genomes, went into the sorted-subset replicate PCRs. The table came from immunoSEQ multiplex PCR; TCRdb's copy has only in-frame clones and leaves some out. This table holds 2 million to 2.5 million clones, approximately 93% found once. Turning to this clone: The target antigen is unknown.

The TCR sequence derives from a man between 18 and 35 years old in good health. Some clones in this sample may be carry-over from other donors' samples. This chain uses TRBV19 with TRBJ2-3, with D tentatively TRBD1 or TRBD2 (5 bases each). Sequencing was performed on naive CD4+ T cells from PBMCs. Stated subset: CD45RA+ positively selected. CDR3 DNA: TGTGCCAGTAGTATATGGGGGACAGATACGCAGTATTTT. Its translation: CASSIWGTDTQYF.